The rows below give T cell receptor beta chains drawn from one sample of a study of CDR3 diversity in severe acne. Via MiXCR, TCRdb re-called the PCR reads, giving one row per CDR3 protein. The sample has about 84,000 distinct CDR3 sequences; 50% to 65% are singletons. The sequenced sample was blood. The receptors were gathered from a male donor in good health, without acne. The CDR3 runs from the conserved cysteine through the conserved F or W. Each record gives: D gene, V gene, J gene, clone size, CDR3 protein, CDR3 DNA. D genes are given only for firm matches. Not every row has a clone size; where given, it reads once, few, many or a size class.

TRBD2	TRBV20-1	TRBJ2-7	.	CSARLAGLHEQYF	TGCAGTGCTAGACTAGCGGGATTACACGAGCAGTACTTC
.	TRBV19	TRBJ1-2	many	CASSLLLTGTYGYTF	TGTGCCAGTAGTCTACTACTCACAGGGACCTATGGCTACACCTTC
TRBD1	TRBV4-1	TRBJ2-6	many	CASSQDPQRQGISGANVLTF	TGCGCCAGCAGCCAAGATCCCCAGAGACAGGGGATCTCTGGGGCCAACGTCCTGACTTTC
.	TRBV20-1	TRBJ2-7	.	CSAPAGSGYYEQYF	TGCAGTGCCCCCGCGGGGAGCGGGTACTACGAGCAGTACTTC
.	TRBV20-1	TRBJ2-7	.	CSARLTGTEPYEQYF	TGCAGTGCTAGGCTTACCGGGACGGAACCCTACGAGCAGTACTTC
.	TRBV11-2	TRBJ1-1	few	CASSVRRILNTEAFF	TGTGCCAGCAGCGTCAGACGGATCCTGAACACTGAAGCTTTCTTT
.	TRBV5-4	TRBJ1-6	few	CASSLAPLSNSPLHF	TGTGCCAGCAGCTTGGCACCCCTCAGCAATTCACCCCTCCACTTT
.	TRBV2	TRBJ1-5	.	CASSEGRLNQPQHF	TGTGCCAGCAGTGAAGGGCGGCTAAATCAGCCCCAGCATTTT
.	TRBV29-1	TRBJ2-7	many	CSVVGTEGYEQYF	TGCAGCGTTGTCGGGACGGAAGGCTACGAGCAGTACTTC
TRBD1	TRBV5-1	TRBJ1-1	.	CASSLGQYTEQFF	TGTGCCAGCAGCCTGGGACAGTACACTGAGCAGTTCTTT
.	TRBV20-1	TRBJ1-4	medium-sized	CSSPGTGDEKLFF	TGCAGTTCGCCAGGGACGGGTGATGAAAAACTGTTTTTT
.	TRBV2	TRBJ2-6	.	CASTDAGANVLTF	TGTGCCAGCACCGATGCTGGGGCCAACGTCCTGACTTTC
TRBD1	TRBV4-1	TRBJ2-7	.	CASSHRDRGRYEQYF	TGCGCCAGCAGCCATCGGGACAGGGGTAGGTACGAGCAGTACTTC
TRBD2	TRBV19	TRBJ2-3	many	CASSIPSGGASSTDTQYF	TGTGCCAGTAGTATCCCTAGCGGGGGTGCTTCTAGCACAGATACGCAGTATTTT
TRBD2	TRBV11-2	TRBJ2-1	many	CASSLGLALNEQFF	TGTGCCAGCAGCCTGGGACTAGCTCTGAATGAGCAGTTCTTC
.	TRBV19	TRBJ1-6	.	CASSEGSRSPLHF	TGTGCCAGTAGTGAGGGGAGTCGCTCACCCCTCCACTTT
.	TRBV29-1	TRBJ1-2	many	CSVGGVRGYGYTF	TGCAGCGTCGGGGGGGTGCGGGGCTATGGCTACACCTTC
.	TRBV2	TRBJ1-5	.	CASSERGRNQPQHF	TGTGCCAGCAGTGAGCGGGGCAGAAATCAGCCCCAGCATTTT
.	TRBV7-9	TRBJ1-1	.	CASSLGPAYEAFF	TGTGCCAGCAGCTTAGGGCCAGCCTATGAAGCTTTCTTT
.	TRBV7-9	TRBJ1-2	.	CASSLVPGTYGYTF	TGTGCCAGCAGCTTAGTTCCAGGGACCTATGGCTACACCTTC
.	TRBV7-9	TRBJ1-2	.	CASSKDSLGGYTF	TGTGCCAGCAGCAAGGATTCCCTTGGTGGCTACACCTTC
.	TRBV10-3	TRBJ2-5	few	CAISENGETQYF	TGTGCCATCAGTGAGAATGGAGAGACCCAGTACTTC
.	TRBV29-1	TRBJ2-7	few	CSVSNGEQYF	TGCAGCGTGTCAAATGGCGAGCAGTACTTC
TRBD2	TRBV20-1	TRBJ2-5	few	CSADLPHLAGQETQYF	TGCAGTGCTGACCTGCCTCACCTAGCGGGACAAGAGACCCAGTACTTC
TRBD2	TRBV6-5	TRBJ2-3	.	CASARGESTDTQYF	TGTGCCAGCGCTCGGGGGGAGAGCACAGATACGCAGTATTTT
.	TRBV27	TRBJ1-2	.	CASSLSPTSNYGYTF	TGTGCCAGCAGTCTCAGTCCTACTTCTAACTATGGCTACACCTTC
.	TRBV19	TRBJ2-7	.	CASTNPLGGGSSYEQYF	TGTGCCAGTACCAATCCCCTGGGGGGCGGGAGCTCCTACGAGCAGTACTTC
.	TRBV7-6	TRBJ2-3	.	CASSPARGGGDTQYF	TGTGCCAGCAGCCCCGCTAGAGGGGGGGGAGATACGCAGTATTTT
.	TRBV7-6	TRBJ2-6	few	CASSPKQGAGANVLTF	TGTGCCAGCAGCCCGAAACAGGGTGCTGGGGCCAACGTCCTGACTTTC
.	TRBV28	TRBJ1-4	once	CASTTGSHEKLFF	TGTGCCAGCACTACAGGGTCTCATGAAAAACTGTTTTTT
.	TRBV5-4	TRBJ1-1	.	CASSTPSGYTEAFF	TGTGCCAGCAGCACCCCATCGGGGTATACTGAAGCTTTCTTT
TRBD2	TRBV20-1	TRBJ2-1	few	CSAAPGTSDYNEQFF	TGCAGTGCTGCCCCCGGGACTAGCGACTACAATGAGCAGTTCTTC
.	TRBV7-3	TRBJ2-3	many	CASSSSNTDTQYF	TGTGCCAGCAGCTCCTCCAACACAGATACGCAGTATTTT
.	TRBV12-3/TRBV12-4	TRBJ1-5	many	CASSPSGGGQPQHF	TGTGCCAGCAGTCCCTCGGGGGGAGGACAGCCCCAGCATTTT
.	TRBV25-1	TRBJ1-2	few	CASSELYYGYTF	TGTGCCAGCAGTGAACTTTACTATGGCTACACCTTC
TRBD1	TRBV7-8	TRBJ2-7	.	CASSHPQGAASEQYF	TGCGCCAGCAGCCATCCACAGGGGGCGGCCTCCGAGCAGTACTTC
.	TRBV24-1	TRBJ1-2	.	CATSDSRAVLGYTF	TGTGCCACCAGTGATTCTAGGGCAGTCCTGGGCTACACCTTC
.	TRBV10-3	TRBJ2-2	once	CATSSFRAGNTGELFF	TGTGCCACCAGCAGCTTCCGTGCGGGGAACACCGGGGAGCTGTTTTTT
TRBD2	TRBV7-2	TRBJ2-7	.	CASSSTSATYEQYF	TGTGCCAGCAGTTCGACTAGCGCTACCTACGAGCAGTACTTC
TRBD1	TRBV25-1	TRBJ1-2	.	CASSFSGQGQYTF	TGTGCCAGCAGTTTTTCTGGACAGGGCCAGTACACCTTC
.	TRBV7-8	TRBJ1-2	.	CASSLARTETNYGYTF	TGTGCCAGCAGCTTAGCCAGGACAGAAACTAACTATGGCTACACCTTC
TRBD1	TRBV4-1	TRBJ1-1	few	CASSQIRDRNMNTEAFF	TGCGCCAGCAGCCAAATCCGGGACAGAAATATGAACACTGAAGCTTTCTTT
.	TRBV20-1	TRBJ2-7	medium-sized	CSARGTANLYEQYF	TGCAGTGCTAGAGGGACGGCGAATCTCTACGAGCAGTACTTC
.	TRBV24-1	TRBJ2-2	few	CATLSGNTGELFF	TGTGCCACTTTATCGGGGAACACCGGGGAGCTGTTTTTT
.	TRBV2	TRBJ2-7	.	CASNRAYEQYF	TGTGCCAGCAACAGGGCCTACGAGCAGTACTTC
.	TRBV5-6	TRBJ1-6	medium-sized	CASSLYHNSPLHF	TGTGCCAGCAGCTTGTACCATAATTCACCCCTCCACTTT
TRBD1	TRBV11-1	TRBJ2-1	many	CASSRDRGYNEQFF	TGTGCCAGCAGCCGGGACAGGGGGTACAATGAGCAGTTCTTC
.	TRBV5-1	TRBJ2-7	.	CASSPSFVQGGSYEQYF	TGTGCCAGCAGCCCTTCCTTCGTGCAGGGTGGCTCCTACGAGCAGTACTTC
.	TRBV20-1	TRBJ1-2	many	CSPLNLPSDSWGWIYGYTF	TGCAGTCCCCTCAATCTCCCCTCAGATTCTTGGGGGTGGATCTATGGCTACACCTTC
.	TRBV15	TRBJ1-1	few	CATSRAWGGRTEAFF	TGTGCCACCAGCAGAGCGTGGGGGGGGCGGACTGAAGCTTTCTTT
TRBD2	TRBV2	TRBJ2-7	.	CASSHRTSGSSYEQYF	TGTGCCAGCAGCCACCGGACTAGCGGGAGTTCCTACGAGCAGTACTTC
.	TRBV19	TRBJ1-1	.	CASSTTRGTGAFF	TGTGCCAGTAGTACTACTAGGGGAACTGGAGCTTTCTTT
TRBD1	TRBV30	TRBJ1-2	many	CAGDRGGNGYTF	TGTGCCGGGGACAGGGGAGGTAATGGCTACACCTTC
.	TRBV11-2	TRBJ1-1	.	CASSSLGQGDNTEAFF	TGTGCCAGCAGCTCCCTTGGGCAGGGCGATAACACTGAAGCTTTCTTT
.	TRBV24-1	TRBJ1-5	many	CATSMGHQPQHF	TGTGCCACCAGTATGGGTCATCAGCCCCAGCATTTT
.	TRBV2	TRBJ2-7	few	CASRLQDNSYEQYF	TGTGCCAGCAGGTTACAGGACAACTCCTACGAGCAGTACTTC
.	TRBV15	TRBJ1-2	few	CAASSYGTDVQGYTF	TGTGCCGCCAGCAGTTACGGGACGGACGTCCAGGGCTACACCTTC
.	TRBV12-3/TRBV12-4	TRBJ2-3	many	CATGRGTDTQYF	TGTGCCACTGGGCGGGGCACAGATACGCAGTATTTT
.	TRBV10-3	TRBJ1-2	.	CAISESRWTNYGYTF	TGTGCCATCAGTGAATCGCGGTGGACTAACTATGGCTACACCTTC
.	TRBV2	TRBJ2-4	many	CASSEFQRNIQYF	TGTGCCAGCAGTGAATTCCAGAGAAACATTCAGTACTTC